This TCR beta chain was sequenced during a study of neurological immune-mediated disorders. Study-wide background: Multiple sclerosis patients numbered 34, of whom about 31 were relapsing-remitting and 3 secondary progressive.

Overall study findings and caveats: Multiple sclerosis was found to have the least TCR clonal expansion, below healthy controls, and HTLV-1-associated myelopathy the most.

V lost 0 bases to trimming and J lost 5 bases, with 10 bases between them. This CDR3 region has 14 residues. Looked up from germline, CDR1 is LGHNA and CDR2 is YSLEER. Each TCR transcript was tagged with a 10-nucleotide random UMI during 5'RACE. TCRdb re-called the 5' RACE reads through MiXCR, storing one row per CDR3 protein. The data contain around 130,000 distinct CDR3 sequences, about 3.2% of them singletons. This clonotype has a count of ten or more. Its antigen is as yet unknown. The sample consisted of PBMCs. The source is a woman aged 30 to 39 with multiple sclerosis. The rearrangement joins TRBV4-3 to TRBJ1-1, with D possibly matching TRBD1 (5 bases). The CDR3 DNA reads TGCGCCAGCAGCCAAGATTCGGGGGGGACTGAAGCTTTCTTT. It specifies CASSQDSGGTEAFF.